This entry lists 11 T cell receptor beta chains sequenced from one sample in a study of Graves' ophthalmopathy and Graves' hyperthyroidism. Amplification from RNA transcripts yielded the TCR beta CDR3 regions. Investigators did first-round RT-PCR with HTBI primers, then second-round multiplex PCR. One entry per CDR3 protein results from TCRdb running MiXCR on the multiplex PCR reads. The sample lists about 740,000 distinct CDR3 sequences; around 40% were seen once. The sequenced sample consisted of peripheral blood. These receptors all stem from an adult man with Graves' ophthalmopathy.

This clonotype has more than one count but fewer than ten. The V gene is TRBV19, the J gene TRBJ1-5; TRBD1 matches at 7 bases. J gave up 2 bases and V 10 bases, and 5 bases lay outside the gene matches. The CDR3 is 13 residues long. Looked up from germline, CDR1 is LNHDA and CDR2 is SQIVND (reference sequence). CDR3 sequence (DNA): TGTGCCATCGCAGACAGGGGCAATCAGCCCCAGCATTTT. It codes for CAIADRGNQPQHF.

The rearrangement links TRBV7-9 to TRBJ1-1; D gene uncertain. Germline V gene sequence: CDR1 SEHNR, CDR2 FQNEAQ (reference sequence). This CDR3 contains 14 residues. The germline V and J ends were trimmed by 5 bases and 4 bases, with 14 bases remaining between them. CDR3 in DNA: TGTGCCAGCAGCCAGACTGGAGGTCCCACTGAAGCTTTCTTT. Amino acid sequence: CASSQTGGPTEAFF.

V usage is TRBV28 and J usage is TRBJ2-5; 7 nucleotides line up with TRBD1. The junction had 8 bases not matched to a gene; V was cut back by 6 bases and J by 4 bases. The length of the CDR3 is 14 residues. The germline V gene has CDR1 MDHEN and CDR2 SYDVKM. The CDR3 is CASSDQGDRETQYF. The CDR3 region has the DNA TGTGCCAGCAGCGATCAGGGGGACCGAGAGACCCAGTACTTC.

CDR3 DNA: TGCAGCGCGACGGACAGGTCGGATTCACCCCTCCACTTT. This translates into CSATDRSDSPLHF. V gene TRBV29-1 combines with J gene TRBJ1-6; TRBD1 matches at 7 bases. The CDR3 totals 13 residues. With V trimmed by 7 bases and J by 8 bases, 8 bases remained unmatched. Germline values: CDR1 SQVTM, CDR2 ANQGSEA. The full variable domain, in which reference TRBV29-1 and TRBJ1-6 provide the parts outside the CDR3, is SAVISQKPSRDICQRGTSLTIQCQVDSQVTMMFWYRQQPGQSLTLIATANQGSEATYESGFVIDKFPISRPNLTFSTLTVSNMSPEDSSIYLCSATDRSDSPLHFGNGTRLTVT.

Written as DNA, the CDR3 is TGCAGTGCTCGAGGGACTGACACCATATATTTT. Its protein product is CSARGTDTIYF. V is TRBV20-1 and J is TRBJ1-3, with D possibly being TRBD1 (5 bases). The CDR3 consists of 11 residues. Germline V gene data show CDR1 as DFQATT and CDR2 as SNEGSKA (reference sequence). V was cut by 5 bases and J by 8 bases, with 10 bases left in between.

This sequence joins TRBV7-6 and TRBJ2-3; D not resolved. Germline CDR1 reads SGHVS; CDR2 reads FNYEAQ. Between the trimmed V and J ends, which lost 0 bases and 5 bases, there was a span of 9 bases. The CDR3 is 14 amino acids. The DNA of the CDR3 is TGTGCCAGCAGCTTAGCGCGGTGGGAAGATACGCAGTATTTT. Amino acids: CASSLARWEDTQYF.

The gene calls are TRBV29-1 and TRBJ1-2, with D possibly matching TRBD1 (6 bases). V was pared by 8 bases and J by 7 bases, with 11 bases between. Germline CDR1 reads SQVTM; CDR2 reads ANQGSEA. The CDR3 is 10 residues long. The CDR3 region is CSNRATGYTF. The DNA for the CDR3 is TGCAGCAACAGGGCGACTGGCTACACCTTC.

This clonotype has ten or more counts. The chain carries TRBV14 and TRBJ1-2; D not resolved. The length of the CDR3 is 12 residues. Trimming stripped 0 bases from V and 5 bases from J, with 4 bases between. Germline V gene sequence: CDR1 SGHDN, CDR2 FVKESK. The CDR3 DNA reads as TGTGCCAGCAGCCAAGAATGGTATGGCTACACCTTC. Amino acid sequence: CASSQEWYGYTF.

The DNA of the CDR3 is TGTGCCGGCCTGGGCACCGGGGAGCTGTTTTTT. Translation: CAGLGTGELFF. The rearrangement joins TRBV25-1 to TRBJ2-2, with D uncertain. Germline CDR1 and CDR2: MGHDK and SYGVNS. V gave up 11 bases and J gave up 4 bases, with 8 bases separating them. The CDR3 runs 11 residues. Variable domain in full (rest from reference TRBV25-1 and TRBJ2-2): EADIYQTPRYLVIGTGKKITLECSQTMGHDKMYWYQQDPGMELHLIHYSYGVNSTEKGDLSSESTVSRIRTEHFPLTLESARPSHTSQYLCAGLGTGELFFGEGSRLTVL.

This clonotype showed up just a few times. At one end the junction does not follow the germline gene, possibly because of a read error. The rearrangement joins TRBV7-9 to TRBJ1-2, with unresolved D. CDR1 SEHNR and CDR2 FQNEAQ come from the germline V gene (reference sequence). CDR3 length: 15 amino acids. The CDR3 DNA follows: TGCGCCAGCAGCCAAGGTTACAGAGACGTGGATGGCTACACCTTC. Translation: CASSQGYRDVDGYTF.

The chain carries TRBV7-2 and TRBJ2-5; TRBD1 is a possible D gene (5 bases). The length of the CDR3 is 13 residues. The ends were cut back, 7 bases at V and 1 base at J, with 10 bases in the middle. CDR1 is SGHTA and CDR2 is FQGNSA in the germline V gene. Here the CDR3 DNA reads TGTGCCAGCAAAACGGACATCCAAGAGACCCAGTACTTC. This codes for CASKTDIQETQYF.